This TCR beta chain was identified during a study of blood T cell repertoires in COVID-19. Study background: Spain, Italy and the United States supplied samples that represented acute and convalescent COVID-19. From T cells, B-cell-depleted T cells, or PBMCs came the material, which was cDNA or gDNA.

This clone is a singleton in its sample. Trimming at V came to 10 bases and at J to 0 bases, leaving 7 bases not matched to a gene. Per the germline V gene, CDR1 is SEHNR and CDR2 is FQNEAQ (reference sequence). The CDR3 is 14 residues long. Cohorts were based on clinical histories the participants reported. Each recovered donor of Cohort 3 presented with two negative PCRs, clearance, or symptom resolution. The method was immunoSEQ multiplex PCR; TCRdb's version includes in-frame clones alone and lacks a portion of them. The sample lists 220,000 or so clones; less than 90% were seen once. The sequence was obtained from a woman aged 40 to 50 who had recovered from COVID-19. This chain uses TRBV7-9 with TRBJ2-3; TRBD2 matches at 7 bases. The sequencing sample was made of PBMCs or T cells enriched from blood (not recorded which). Written as DNA, the CDR3 is TGTGCCACCACGGGACTACTTAGCACAGATACGCAGTATTTT. Translation: CATTGLLSTDTQYF.